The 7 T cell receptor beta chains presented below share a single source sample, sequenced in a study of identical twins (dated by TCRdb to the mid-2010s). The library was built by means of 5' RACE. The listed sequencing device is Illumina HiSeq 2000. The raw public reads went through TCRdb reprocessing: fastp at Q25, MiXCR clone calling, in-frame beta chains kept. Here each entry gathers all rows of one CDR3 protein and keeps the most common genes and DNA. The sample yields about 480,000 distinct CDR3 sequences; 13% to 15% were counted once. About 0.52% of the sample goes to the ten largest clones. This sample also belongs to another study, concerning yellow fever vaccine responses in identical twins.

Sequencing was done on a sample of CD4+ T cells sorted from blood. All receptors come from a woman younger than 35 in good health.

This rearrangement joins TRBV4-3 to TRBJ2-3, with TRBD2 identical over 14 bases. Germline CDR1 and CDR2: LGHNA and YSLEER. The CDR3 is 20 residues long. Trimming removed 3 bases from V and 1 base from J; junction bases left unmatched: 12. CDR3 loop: CASSHHTGTSGSFGTDTQYF. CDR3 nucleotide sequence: TGCGCCAGCAGCCACCACACCGGGACTAGCGGGAGTTTCGGCACAGATACGCAGTATTTT.

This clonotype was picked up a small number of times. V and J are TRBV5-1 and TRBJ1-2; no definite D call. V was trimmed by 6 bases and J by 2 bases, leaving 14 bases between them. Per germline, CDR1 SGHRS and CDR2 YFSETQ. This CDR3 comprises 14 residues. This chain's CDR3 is CASTGVTGNYGYTF. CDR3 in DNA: TGCGCCAGCACCGGGGTGACTGGGAACTATGGCTACACCTTC.

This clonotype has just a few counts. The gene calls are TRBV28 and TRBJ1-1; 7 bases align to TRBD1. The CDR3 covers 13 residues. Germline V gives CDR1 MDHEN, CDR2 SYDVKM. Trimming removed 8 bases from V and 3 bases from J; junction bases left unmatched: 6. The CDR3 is CASFPQGYTEAFF. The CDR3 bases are TGTGCCAGCTTTCCACAGGGGTACACTGAAGCTTTCTTT.

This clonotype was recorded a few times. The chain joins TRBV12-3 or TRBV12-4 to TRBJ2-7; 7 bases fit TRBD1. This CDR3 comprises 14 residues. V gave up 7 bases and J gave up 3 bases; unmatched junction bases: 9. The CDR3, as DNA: TGTGCCAGCAAGCACCAGGGGGATAGCTACGAGCAGTACTTC. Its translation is CASKHQGDSYEQYF.

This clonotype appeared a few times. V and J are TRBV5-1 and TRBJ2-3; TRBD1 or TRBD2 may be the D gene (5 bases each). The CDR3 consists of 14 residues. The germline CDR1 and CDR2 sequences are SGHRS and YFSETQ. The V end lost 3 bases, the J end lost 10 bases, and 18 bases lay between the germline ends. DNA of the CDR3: TGCGCCAGCAGCTCAGGGACCCAAGGGATCGCGCAGTATTTT. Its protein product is CASSSGTQGIAQYF.

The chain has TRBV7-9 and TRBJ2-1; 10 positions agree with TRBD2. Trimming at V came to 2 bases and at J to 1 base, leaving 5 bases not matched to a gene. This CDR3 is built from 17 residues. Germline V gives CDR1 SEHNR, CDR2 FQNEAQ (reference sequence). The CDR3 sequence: CASSLLAGGISYNEQFF. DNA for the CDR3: TGTGCCAGCAGCTTATTAGCGGGGGGCATTTCCTACAATGAGCAGTTCTTC. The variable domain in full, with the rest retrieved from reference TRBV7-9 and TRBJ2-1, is DTGVSQNPRHKITKRGQNVTFRCDPISEHNRLYWYRQTLGQGPEFLTYFQNEAQLEKSRLLSDRFSAERPKGSFSTLEIQRTEQGDSAMYLCASSLLAGGISYNEQFFGPGTRLTVL.

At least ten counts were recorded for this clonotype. This chain's CDR3 is CASSSSQGLGSGANVLTF. Written as DNA, the CDR3 is TGTGCCAGCAGTTCCTCCCAGGGGTTGGGCTCTGGGGCCAACGTCCTGACTTTC. The rearrangement joins TRBV28 to TRBJ2-6; possibly TRBD1 for D (6 bases). Germline-derived CDR1 and CDR2 are MDHEN and SYDVKM. This CDR3 comprises 18 residues. Deletions cut 4 bases from V and 0 bases from J, with 16 bases between.